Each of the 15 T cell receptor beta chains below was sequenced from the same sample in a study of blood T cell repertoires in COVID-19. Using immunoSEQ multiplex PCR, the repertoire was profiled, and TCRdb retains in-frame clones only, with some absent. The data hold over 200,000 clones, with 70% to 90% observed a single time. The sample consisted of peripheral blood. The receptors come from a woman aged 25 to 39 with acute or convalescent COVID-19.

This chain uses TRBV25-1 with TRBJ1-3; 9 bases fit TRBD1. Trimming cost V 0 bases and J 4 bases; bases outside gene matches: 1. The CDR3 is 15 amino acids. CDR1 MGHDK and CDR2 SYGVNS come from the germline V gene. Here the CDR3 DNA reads TGTGCCAGCAGTGAATATGGGACAGGGGGAAACACCATATATTTT. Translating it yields CASSEYGTGGNTIYF. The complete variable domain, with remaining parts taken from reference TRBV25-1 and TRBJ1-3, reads EADIYQTPRYLVIGTGKKITLECSQTMGHDKMYWYQQDPGMELHLIHYSYGVNSTEKGDLSSESTVSRIRTEHFPLTLESARPSHTSQYLCASSEYGTGGNTIYFGEGSWLTVV.

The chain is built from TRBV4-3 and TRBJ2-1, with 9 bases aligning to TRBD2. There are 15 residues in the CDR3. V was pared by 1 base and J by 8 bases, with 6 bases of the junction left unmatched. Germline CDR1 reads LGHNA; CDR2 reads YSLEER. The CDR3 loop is CASSQVAGVPHEQFF. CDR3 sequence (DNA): TGCGCCAGCAGCCAAGTAGCGGGAGTACCCCATGAGCAGTTCTTC.

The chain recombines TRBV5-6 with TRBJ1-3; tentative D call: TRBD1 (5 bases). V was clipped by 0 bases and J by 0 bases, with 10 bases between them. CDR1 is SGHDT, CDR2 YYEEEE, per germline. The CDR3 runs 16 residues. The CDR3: CASSLVGGSSGNTIYF. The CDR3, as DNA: TGTGCCAGCAGCTTGGTTGGGGGGTCCTCTGGAAACACCATATATTTT.

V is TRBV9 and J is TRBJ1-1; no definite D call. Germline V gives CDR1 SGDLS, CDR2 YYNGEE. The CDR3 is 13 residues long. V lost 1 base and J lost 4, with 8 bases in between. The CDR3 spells CASSVLARTEAFF. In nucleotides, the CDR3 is TGTGCCAGCAGCGTATTGGCTCGCACTGAAGCTTTCTTT.

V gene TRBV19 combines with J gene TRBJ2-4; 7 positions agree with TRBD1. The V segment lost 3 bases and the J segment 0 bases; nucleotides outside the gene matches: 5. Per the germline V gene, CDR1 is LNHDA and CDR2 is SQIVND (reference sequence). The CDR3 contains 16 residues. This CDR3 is CASSIQGVQAKNIQYF. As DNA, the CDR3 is TGTGCCAGTAGTATTCAGGGGGTACAAGCCAAAAACATTCAGTACTTC.

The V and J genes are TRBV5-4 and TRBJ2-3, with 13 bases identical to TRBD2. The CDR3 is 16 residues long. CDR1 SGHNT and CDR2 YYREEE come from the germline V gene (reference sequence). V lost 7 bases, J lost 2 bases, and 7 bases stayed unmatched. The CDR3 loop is CASRGTSGAITDTQYF. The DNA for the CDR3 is TGTGCCAGCCGAGGGACTAGCGGGGCGATCACAGATACGCAGTATTTT.

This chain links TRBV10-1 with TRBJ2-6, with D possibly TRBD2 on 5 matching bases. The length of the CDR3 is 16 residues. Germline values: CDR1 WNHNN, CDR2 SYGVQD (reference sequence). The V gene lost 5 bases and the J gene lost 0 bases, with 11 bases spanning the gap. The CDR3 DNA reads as TGCGCCAGCAGTCGGGGTCCCACCTCTGGGGCCAACGTCCTGACTTTC. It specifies CASSRGPTSGANVLTF.

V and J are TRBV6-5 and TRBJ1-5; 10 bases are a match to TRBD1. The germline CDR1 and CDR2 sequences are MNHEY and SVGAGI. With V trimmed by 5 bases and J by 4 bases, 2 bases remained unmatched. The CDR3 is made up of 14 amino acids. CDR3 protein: CASSPGQGNQPQHF. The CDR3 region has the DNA TGTGCCAGCAGTCCGGGACAGGGGAATCAGCCCCAGCATTTT.

The CDR3 reads CASGLLVGEQFF. As DNA, the CDR3 is TGTGCTAGTGGTTTGTTAGTCGGTGAGCAGTTCTTC. The rearrangement joins TRBV12-5 to TRBJ2-1; D is uncertain. CDR3 size: 12 residues. Germline V gene lookup returns CDR1 LGHNT and CDR2 FRNRAP. Deletions cut 2 bases from V and 9 bases from J, with 8 bases between.

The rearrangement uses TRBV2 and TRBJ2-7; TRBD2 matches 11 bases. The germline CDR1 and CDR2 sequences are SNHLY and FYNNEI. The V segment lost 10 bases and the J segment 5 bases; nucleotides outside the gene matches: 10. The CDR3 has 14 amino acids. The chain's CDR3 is CATVIAGGQDEQYF. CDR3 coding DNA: TGTGCCACCGTGATAGCGGGAGGGCAAGACGAGCAGTACTTC.

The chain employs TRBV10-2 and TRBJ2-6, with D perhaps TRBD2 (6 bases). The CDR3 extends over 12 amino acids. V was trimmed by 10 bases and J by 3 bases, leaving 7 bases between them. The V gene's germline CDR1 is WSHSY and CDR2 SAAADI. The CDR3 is CATGGGANVLTF. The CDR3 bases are TGCGCCACCGGGGGTGGGGCCAACGTCCTGACTTTC.

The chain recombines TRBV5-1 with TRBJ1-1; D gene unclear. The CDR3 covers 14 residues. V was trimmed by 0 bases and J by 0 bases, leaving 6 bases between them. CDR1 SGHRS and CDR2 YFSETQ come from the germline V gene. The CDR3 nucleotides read TGCGCCAGCAGCTTGGTGGAGTTGAACACTGAAGCTTTCTTT. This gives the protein CASSLVELNTEAFF. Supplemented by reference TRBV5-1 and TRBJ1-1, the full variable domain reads KAGVTQTPRYLIKTRGQQVTLSCSPISGHRSVSWYQQTPGQGLQFLFEYFSETQRNKGNFPGRFSGRQFSNSRSEMNVSTLELGDSALYLCASSLVELNTEAFFGQGTRLTVV.

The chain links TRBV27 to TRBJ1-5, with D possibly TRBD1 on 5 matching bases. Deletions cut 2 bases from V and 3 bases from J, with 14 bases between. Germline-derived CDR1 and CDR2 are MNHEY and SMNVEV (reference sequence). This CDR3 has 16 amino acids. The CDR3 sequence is CASSLRGGVDNQPQHF. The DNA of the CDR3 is TGTGCCAGCAGTTTAAGGGGTGGGGTCGACAATCAGCCCCAGCATTTT.

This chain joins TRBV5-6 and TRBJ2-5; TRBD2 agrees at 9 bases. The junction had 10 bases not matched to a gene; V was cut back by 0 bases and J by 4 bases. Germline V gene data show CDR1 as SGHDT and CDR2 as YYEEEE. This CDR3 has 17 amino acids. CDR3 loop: CASSLVASGIYGETQYF. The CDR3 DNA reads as TGTGCCAGCAGCTTGGTGGCTAGCGGGATTTATGGAGAGACCCAGTACTTC.

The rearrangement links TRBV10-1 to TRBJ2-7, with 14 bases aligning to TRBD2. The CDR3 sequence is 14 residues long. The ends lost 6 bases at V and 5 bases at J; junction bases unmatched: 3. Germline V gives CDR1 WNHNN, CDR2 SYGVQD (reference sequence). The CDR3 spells CASRPGLAGDEQYF. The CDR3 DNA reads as TGCGCCAGCAGGCCGGGACTAGCGGGAGACGAGCAGTACTTC.